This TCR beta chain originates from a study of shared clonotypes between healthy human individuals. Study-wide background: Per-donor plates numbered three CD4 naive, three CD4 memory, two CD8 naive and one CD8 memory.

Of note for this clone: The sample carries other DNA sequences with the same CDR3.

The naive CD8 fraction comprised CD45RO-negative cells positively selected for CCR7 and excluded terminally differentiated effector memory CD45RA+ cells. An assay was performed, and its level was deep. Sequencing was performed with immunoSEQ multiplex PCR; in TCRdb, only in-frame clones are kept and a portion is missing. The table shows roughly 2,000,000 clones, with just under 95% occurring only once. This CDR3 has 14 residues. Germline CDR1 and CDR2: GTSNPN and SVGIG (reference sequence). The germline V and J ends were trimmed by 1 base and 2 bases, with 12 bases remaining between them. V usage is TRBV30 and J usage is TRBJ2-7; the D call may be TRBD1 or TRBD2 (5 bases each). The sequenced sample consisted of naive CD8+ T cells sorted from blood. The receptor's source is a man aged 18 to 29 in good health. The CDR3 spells CAWSGGNLAYEQYF. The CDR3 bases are TGTGCCTGGAGTGGGGGGAACCTTGCCTACGAGCAGTACTTC.